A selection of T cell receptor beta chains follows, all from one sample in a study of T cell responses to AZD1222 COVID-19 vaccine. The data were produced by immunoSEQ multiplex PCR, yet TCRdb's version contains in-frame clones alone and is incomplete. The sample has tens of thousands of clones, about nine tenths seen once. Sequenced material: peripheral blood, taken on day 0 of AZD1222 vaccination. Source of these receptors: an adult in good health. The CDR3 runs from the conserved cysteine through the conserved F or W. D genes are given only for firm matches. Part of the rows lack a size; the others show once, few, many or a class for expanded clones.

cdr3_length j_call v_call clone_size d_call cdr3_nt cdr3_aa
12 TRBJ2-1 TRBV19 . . TGTGCCAGTAGCACACCGGGCGATGAGCAGTTCTTC CASSTPGDEQFF
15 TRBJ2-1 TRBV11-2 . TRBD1 TGTGCCAGCAGCACCTCCGGGACAGGGACAAGGGAGCAGTTCTTC CASSTSGTGTREQFF
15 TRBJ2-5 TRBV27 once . TGTGCCAGCAGATCTTACGGTGGGGGACAAGAGACCCAGTACTTC CASRSYGGGQETQYF
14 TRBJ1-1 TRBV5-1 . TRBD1 TGCGCCAGCAGTCCTAGGACAGGGACGGCTGAAGCTTTCTTT CASSPRTGTAEAFF
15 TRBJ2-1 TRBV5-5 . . TGTGCCAGCAGCTTGGTTTTGGGGGGGCTCAATGAGCAGTTCTTC CASSLVLGGLNEQFF
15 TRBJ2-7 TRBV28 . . TGTGCCAGCAGATCGAGCAGGGGTTTTGCCTACGAGCAGTACTTC CASRSSRGFAYEQYF
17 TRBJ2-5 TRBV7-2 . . TGTGCCAGCAGCTTCAGGAGCTGGACCGCAGGTCAAGAGACCCAGTACTTC CASSFRSWTAGQETQYF
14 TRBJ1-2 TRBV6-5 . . TGTGCCAGCAGTCTCTTGACGGACGGCTATGGCTACACCTTC CASSLLTDGYGYTF
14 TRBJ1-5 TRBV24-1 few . TGTGCCACCAGTAAGACCGCTTCGGGACAGCCCCAGCATTTT CATSKTASGQPQHF
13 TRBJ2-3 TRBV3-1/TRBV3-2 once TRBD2 TGTGCCAGCAGCCAGCGGGGGTCGGGTACGCAGTATTTT CASSQRGSGTQYF
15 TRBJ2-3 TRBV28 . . TGTGCCACATCCGACGGGGGCGATTCCACAGATACGCAGTATTTT CATSDGGDSTDTQYF
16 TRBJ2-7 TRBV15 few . TGTGCCACCAGCAATGCCTTTATCCGGGGGACCAACGAGCAGTACTTC CATSNAFIRGTNEQYF
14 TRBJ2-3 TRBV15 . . TGTGCCACCAGCAGCAGGGTCGGCACAGATACGCAGTATTTT CATSSRVGTDTQYF
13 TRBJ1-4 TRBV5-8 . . TGTGCCAGCGTCGGGACCCCGAATGAAAAACTGTTTTTT CASVGTPNEKLFF
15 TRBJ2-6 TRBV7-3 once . TGTGCCAGCAGCTTAGGGGTATTTGGGGCCAACGTCCTGACTTTC CASSLGVFGANVLTF
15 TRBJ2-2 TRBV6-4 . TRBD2 TGTGCCAGCAGTGACTCCGGGACTACCACCGGGGAGCTGTTTTTT CASSDSGTTTGELFF
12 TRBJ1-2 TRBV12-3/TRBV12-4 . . TGTGCCAGCAGTTTAGTCGGGGTCGGCTACACCTTC CASSLVGVGYTF
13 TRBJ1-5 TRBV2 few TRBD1 TGTGCCAGCAGAGTCCAGGGGGATCAGCCCCAGCATTTT CASRVQGDQPQHF
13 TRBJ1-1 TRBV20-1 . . TGCAGTGCTAGTGGGAGGGCGAACACTGAAGCTTTCTTT CSASGRANTEAFF
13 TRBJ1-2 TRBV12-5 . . TGTGCTAGTGCCAACACAGGGAACTATGGCTACACCTTC CASANTGNYGYTF
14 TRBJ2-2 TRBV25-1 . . TGTGCCAGCAGTGAAGACATGGGGGTGGGGGAGCTGTTTTTT CASSEDMGVGELFF
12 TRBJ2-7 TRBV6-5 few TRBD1 TGTGCCACCGGGACAGGTAAAGACGAGCAGTACTTC CATGTGKDEQYF
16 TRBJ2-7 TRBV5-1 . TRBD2 TGCGCCAGCAGCCGGGCGGCTGGGCGGGGGACGAACGAGCAGTACTTC CASSRAAGRGTNEQYF
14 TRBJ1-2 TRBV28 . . TGTGCCAGCAGCGATACAGGGATGTCTGCAGTCTACACCTTC CASSDTGMSAVYTF
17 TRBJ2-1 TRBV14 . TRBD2 TGTGCCAGCAGCCAAGGTCTCCCCCTAGCGGGGTCGGGTGAGCAGTTCTTC CASSQGLPLAGSGEQFF
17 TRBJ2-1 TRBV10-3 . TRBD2 TGTGCCATCAGTAAGGGGACTAGCGGGGAGGGCGGAAATGAGCAGTTCTTC CAISKGTSGEGGNEQFF
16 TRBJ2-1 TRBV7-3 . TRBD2 TGTGCCAGCAGCCACCGACTAGCGGGGGGGAACAATGAGCAGTTCTTC CASSHRLAGGNNEQFF
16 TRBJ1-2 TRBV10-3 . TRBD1 TGTGCCATCAGTGAGTCTAGGGCAGGGGGCGACTATGGCTACACCTTC CAISESRAGGDYGYTF
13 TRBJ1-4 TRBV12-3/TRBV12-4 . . TGTGCCAGCAGGGAGTCGGGAGGCGAAAAACTGTTTTTT CASRESGGEKLFF
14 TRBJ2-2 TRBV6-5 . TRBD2 TGTGCCAGCAGGGACCCGGGAGGTACCGGGGAGCTGTTTTTT CASRDPGGTGELFF
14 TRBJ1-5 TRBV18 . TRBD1 TGTGCCAGCTCCCAGGGACAGGTTACTCAGCCCCAGCATTTT CASSQGQVTQPQHF
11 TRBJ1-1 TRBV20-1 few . TGCAGTGCTAACTTTCCAGGGGAAGCTTTCTTT CSANFPGEAFF
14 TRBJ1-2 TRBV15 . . TGTGCCACCAGCAGAGATAAAGGCAACTATGGCTACACCTTC CATSRDKGNYGYTF
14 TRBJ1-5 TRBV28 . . TGTGCCAGCAGAGTATGGGACACTTATCAGCCCCAGCATTTT CASRVWDTYQPQHF
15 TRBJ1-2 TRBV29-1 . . TGCAGCGTCCTCCCTTCCCACCTCCTCTTCTATGGCTACACCTTC CSVLPSHLLFYGYTF
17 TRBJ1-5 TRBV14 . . TGTGCCAGCAGCCAAGTCCTTTTAGCATCTAGCAATCAGCCCCAGCATTTT CASSQVLLASSNQPQHF
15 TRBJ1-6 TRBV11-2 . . TGTGCCAGCAGCTTAAGTGGGGGTCTTAATTCACCCCTCCACTTT CASSLSGGLNSPLHF
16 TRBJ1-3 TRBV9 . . TGTGCCAGCAGCGCGGACTTGGTACCTTCTGGAAACACCATATATTTT CASSADLVPSGNTIYF
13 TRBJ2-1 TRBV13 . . TGTGCCAGCAGCTTAGCTGGCTACAATGAGCAGTTCTTC CASSLAGYNEQFF
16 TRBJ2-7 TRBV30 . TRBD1 TGTGCCTGGAGAGGAGATGGACAGGGGGCGCGCTACGAGCAGTACTTC CAWRGDGQGARYEQYF
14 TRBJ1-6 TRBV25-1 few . TGTGCCAGCAGTGAATGGGGCTATAATTCACCCCTCCACTTT CASSEWGYNSPLHF
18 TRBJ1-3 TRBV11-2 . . TGTGCCAGCAGACCGGGGGTTTCCTTGGCGTACTCTGGAAACACCATATATTTT CASRPGVSLAYSGNTIYF
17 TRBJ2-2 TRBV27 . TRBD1 TGTGCCAGCACCTTGCTCTCCGGGACAGTCTCCACCGGGGAGCTGTTTTTT CASTLLSGTVSTGELFF
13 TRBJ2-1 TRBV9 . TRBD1 TGTGCCAGCAGCTTAGGACAGGGCAATGAGCAGTTCTTC CASSLGQGNEQFF
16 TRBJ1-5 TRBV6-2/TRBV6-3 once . TGTGCCAGCAGTAACCAGGGATCCCTTAGCAATCAGCCCCAGCATTTT CASSNQGSLSNQPQHF